The 3 T cell receptor beta chains presented below share a single source sample, sequenced in a study of blood T cell repertoires in COVID-19. The repertoire was sequenced with immunoSEQ multiplex PCR; TCRdb's copy has only in-frame clones and lacks some. The repertoire holds 110,000 or so clones, with roughly 80% as singletons. The sequencing input was peripheral blood. The receptor source for this set is a man in his 70s with acute or convalescent COVID-19.

As DNA, the CDR3 is TGCGCCAGCAGCCCCTGGGAGACGGGTTACAATGAGCAGTTCTTC. This codes for CASSPWETGYNEQFF. The chain combines TRBV4-3 with TRBJ2-1; D possibly corresponds to TRBD2 (5 bases). Germline-derived CDR1 and CDR2 are LGHNA and YSLEER. CDR3 length: 15 residues. V was shortened by 4 bases and J by 4 bases, with 14 bases between the two germline ends.

The rearrangement joins TRBV19 to TRBJ2-5; the match to TRBD2 covers 10 bases. The V gene end was trimmed by 4 bases and the J gene end by 2 bases; junction bases not matched to a gene: 7. Germline V gene sequence: CDR1 LNHDA, CDR2 SQIVND (reference sequence). This CDR3 is 16 amino acids long. CDR3 protein: CASSKTGTSVQETQYF. CDR3 coding DNA: TGTGCCAGTAGTAAAACCGGGACTAGCGTTCAAGAGACCCAGTACTTC.

The chain couples TRBV7-2 to TRBJ1-2; 8 bases agree with TRBD1. Germline V CDR1 and CDR2: SGHTA, FQGNSA. V gave up 0 bases and J gave up 3 bases; unmatched junction bases: 3. This CDR3 contains 15 residues. CDR3 loop: CASSLAGTGYYGYTF. The CDR3 DNA reads as TGTGCCAGCAGCTTAGCCGGGACAGGTTACTATGGCTACACCTTC.